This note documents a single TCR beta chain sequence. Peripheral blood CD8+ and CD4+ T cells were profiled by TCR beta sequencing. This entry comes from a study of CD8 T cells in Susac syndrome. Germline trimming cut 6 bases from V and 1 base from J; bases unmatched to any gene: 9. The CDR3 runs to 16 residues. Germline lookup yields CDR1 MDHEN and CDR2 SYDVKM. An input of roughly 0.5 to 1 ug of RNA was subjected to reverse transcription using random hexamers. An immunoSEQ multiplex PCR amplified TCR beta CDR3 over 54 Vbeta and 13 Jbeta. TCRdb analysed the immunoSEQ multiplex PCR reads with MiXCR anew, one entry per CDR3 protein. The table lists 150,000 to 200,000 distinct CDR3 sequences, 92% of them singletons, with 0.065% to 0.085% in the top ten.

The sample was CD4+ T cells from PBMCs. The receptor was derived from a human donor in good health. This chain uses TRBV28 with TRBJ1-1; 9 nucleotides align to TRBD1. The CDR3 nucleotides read TGTGCCAGCAGCCCAGATACAGGGGGCAGGAACACTGAAGCTTTCTTT. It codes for CASSPDTGGRNTEAFF.